This TCR beta chain was identified in a study of follicular helper T cells after annual influenza vaccination. Sample time point: 2015-2016 season, 7 days after influenza vaccination. Details on this clone: The antigen is unknown.

Study findings and constraints: ICOS+CD38+ cTfh clonality change tracked circulating plasmablast frequency change. Recurrent ICOS+CD38+ cTfh clonotypes included tetramer and AIM influenza-specific ones.

TCRdb's table, derived via immunoSEQ multiplex PCR, lists solely in-frame clones and lacks some. The sample comprises about 800 clones, 72% of which are singletons, and approximately 5.7% rests with the top ten. The CDR3 runs to 16 residues. This TCR was recovered from an adult who received the influenza vaccine. This chain joins TRBV12-1 and TRBJ2-3; the table names TRBD2, a call not compared with the DNA. TRBV12-1 is an annotated pseudogene. The material was CXCR5+ CD38+ circulating T follicular helper cells from blood, obtained 7 days after influenza vaccination. Subset: circulating Tfh, non-naive CD4+CXCR5+PD-1+ (ICOS+CD38+ or ICOS-CD38-). The CDR3 bases are TGTGCCAGCAGCCTGGGACTAGCGGGGGGGCCAGATACGCAGTATTTT. Its protein is CASSLGLAGGPDTQYF.